This T cell receptor (beta chain) was sequenced in a study of T cell repertoires in cytomegalovirus infection. Study-wide results and limits: The response measured ex vivo was dominated by TCR beta clonotypes (HLA-C-restricted and CMV-specific).

Trimming shortened V by 0 bases and J by 7 bases, and 10 bases separated the two germline ends. CDR1 and CDR2 from the germline V gene are SGHRS and YFSETQ. This CDR3 has 13 residues. TCRdb analysed the reads with MiXCR anew, one entry per CDR3 protein. The repertoire holds some 300,000 distinct CDR3 sequences, with 15% to 20% as singletons. This clonotype occurred a few times. What it recognizes is unknown. Sequenced sample: PBMCs. The V call is TRBV5-1, the J call TRBJ1-1; perhaps TRBD1 as D (5 bases). This receptor was taken from a human donor in good health (CMV status not recorded). Some clones in this sample may be carry-over from other donors' samples. DNA for the CDR3: TGCGCCAGCAGCTTGGCCGGGGCGAATGAAGCTTTCTTT. This gives the protein CASSLAGANEAFF.